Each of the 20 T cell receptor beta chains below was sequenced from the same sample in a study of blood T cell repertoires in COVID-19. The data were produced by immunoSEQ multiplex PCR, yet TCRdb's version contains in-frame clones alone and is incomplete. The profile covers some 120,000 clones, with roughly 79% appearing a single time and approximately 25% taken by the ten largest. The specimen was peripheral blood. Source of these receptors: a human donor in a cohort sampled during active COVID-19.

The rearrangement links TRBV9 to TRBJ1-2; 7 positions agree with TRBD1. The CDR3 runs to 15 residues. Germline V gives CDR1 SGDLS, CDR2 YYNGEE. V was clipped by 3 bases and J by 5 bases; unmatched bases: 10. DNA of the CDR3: TGTGCCAGCAGCGCCCGGGACAGATTATTTTATGGCTACACCTTC. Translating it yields CASSARDRLFYGYTF. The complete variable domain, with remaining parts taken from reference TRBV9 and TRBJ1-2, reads DSGVTQTPKHLITATGQRVTLRCSPRSGDLSVYWYQQSLDQGLQFLIQYYNGEERAKGNILERFSAQQFPDLHSELNLSSLELGDSALYFCASSARDRLFYGYTFGSGTRLTVV.

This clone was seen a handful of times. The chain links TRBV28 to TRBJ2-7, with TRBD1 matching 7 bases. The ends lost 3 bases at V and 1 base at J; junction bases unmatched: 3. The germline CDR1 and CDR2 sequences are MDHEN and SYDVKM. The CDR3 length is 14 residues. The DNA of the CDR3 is TGTGCCAGCAGTTTCGGGACAGCTTCCTACGAGCAGTACTTC. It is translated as CASSFGTASYEQYF.

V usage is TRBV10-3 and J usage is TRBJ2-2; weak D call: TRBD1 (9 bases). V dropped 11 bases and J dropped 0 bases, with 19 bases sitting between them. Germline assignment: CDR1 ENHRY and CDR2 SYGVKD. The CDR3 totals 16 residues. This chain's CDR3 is CASRGGQGTNTGELFF. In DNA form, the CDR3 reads TGTGCCTCCCGGGGGGGACAGGGTACGAACACCGGGGAGCTGTTTTTT.

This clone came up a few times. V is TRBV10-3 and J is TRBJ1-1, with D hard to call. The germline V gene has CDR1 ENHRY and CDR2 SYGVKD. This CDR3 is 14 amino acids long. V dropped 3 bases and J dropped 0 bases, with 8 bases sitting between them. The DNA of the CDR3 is TGTGCCATCAGTGAATACGGGATGAACACTGAAGCTTTCTTT. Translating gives CAISEYGMNTEAFF.

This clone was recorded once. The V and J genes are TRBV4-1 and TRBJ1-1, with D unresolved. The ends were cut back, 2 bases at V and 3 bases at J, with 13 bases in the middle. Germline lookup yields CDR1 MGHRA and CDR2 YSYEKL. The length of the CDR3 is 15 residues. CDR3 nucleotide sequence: TGCGCCAGCAGCCAACTTTCAAGGAGGTACACTGAAGCTTTCTTT. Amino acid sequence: CASSQLSRRYTEAFF.

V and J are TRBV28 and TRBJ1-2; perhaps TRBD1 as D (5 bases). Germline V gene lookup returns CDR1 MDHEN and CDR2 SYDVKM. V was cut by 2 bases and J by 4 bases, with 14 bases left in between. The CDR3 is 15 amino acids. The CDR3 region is CASSLTGRAVYGYTF. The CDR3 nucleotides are TGTGCCAGCAGTTTAACTGGCAGGGCGGTCTATGGCTACACCTTC.

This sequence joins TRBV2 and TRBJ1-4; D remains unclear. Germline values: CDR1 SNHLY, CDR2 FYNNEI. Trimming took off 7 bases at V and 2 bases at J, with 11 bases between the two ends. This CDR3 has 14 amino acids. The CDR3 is CASKNGLTNEKLFF. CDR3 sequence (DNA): TGTGCCAGCAAAAATGGGCTGACTAATGAAAAACTGTTTTTT. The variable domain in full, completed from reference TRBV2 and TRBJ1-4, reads EPEVTQTPSHQVTQMGQEVILRCVPISNHLYFYWYRQILGQKVEFLVSFYNNEISEKSEIFDDQFSVERPDGSNFTLKIRSTKLEDSAMYFCASKNGLTNEKLFFGSGTQLSVL.

CDR3 sequence: CASSQSSRGANEKLFF. CDR3 coding DNA: TGCGCCAGCAGCCAATCTTCCCGGGGGGCTAATGAAAAACTGTTTTTT. The chain combines TRBV4-3 with TRBJ1-4, with D tentatively TRBD1 (5 bases). The CDR3 loop spans 16 amino acids. The V gene lost 2 bases and the J gene lost 3 bases, with 13 bases spanning the gap. Germline V gene sequence: CDR1 LGHNA, CDR2 YSLEER.

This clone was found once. The CDR3 DNA sequence: TGTGCCAGCAGCTTAATTGCCAGGGGGAGCTCCTATAATTCACCCCTCCACTTT. This codes for CASSLIARGSSYNSPLHF. The genes are TRBV7-2 and TRBJ1-6, with 7 bases lining up with TRBD1. The CDR3 length is 18 residues. V trimming: 2 bases; J trimming: 0 bases; junction bases outside the gene matches: 7. From germline, CDR1 is SGHTA and CDR2 FQGNSA.

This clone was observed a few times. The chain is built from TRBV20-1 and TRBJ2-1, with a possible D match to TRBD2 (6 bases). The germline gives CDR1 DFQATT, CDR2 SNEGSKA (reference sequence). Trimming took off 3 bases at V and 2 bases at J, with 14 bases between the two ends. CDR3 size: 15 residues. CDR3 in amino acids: CSASYRDSAYNEQFF. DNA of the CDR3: TGCAGTGCTAGTTACCGGGACTCAGCCTACAATGAGCAGTTCTTC.

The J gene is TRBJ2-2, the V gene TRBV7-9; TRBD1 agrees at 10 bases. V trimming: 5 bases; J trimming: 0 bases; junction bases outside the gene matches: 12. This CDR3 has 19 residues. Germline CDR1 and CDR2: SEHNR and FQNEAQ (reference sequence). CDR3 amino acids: CASSGPGQGIRANTGELFF. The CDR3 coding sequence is TGTGCCAGCAGCGGTCCGGGACAGGGGATTAGGGCGAACACCGGGGAGCTGTTTTTT. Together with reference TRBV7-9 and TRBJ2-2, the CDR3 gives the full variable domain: DTGVSQNPRHKITKRGQNVTFRCDPISEHNRLYWYRQTLGQGPEFLTYFQNEAQLEKSRLLSDRFSAERPKGSFSTLEIQRTEQGDSAMYLCASSGPGQGIRANTGELFFGEGSRLTVL.

CDR3 sequence reads: CASSLDASGKWGETQYF. The CDR3 region has the DNA TGTGCCAGCAGCTTAGACGCTAGCGGGAAGTGGGGAGAGACCCAGTACTTC. V is TRBV7-3 and J is TRBJ2-5, with TRBD2 matching over 9 bases. Germline CDR1 and CDR2: SGHTA and FQGTGA. The CDR3 totals 17 residues. V gave up 2 bases and J gave up 4 bases; unmatched junction bases: 11.

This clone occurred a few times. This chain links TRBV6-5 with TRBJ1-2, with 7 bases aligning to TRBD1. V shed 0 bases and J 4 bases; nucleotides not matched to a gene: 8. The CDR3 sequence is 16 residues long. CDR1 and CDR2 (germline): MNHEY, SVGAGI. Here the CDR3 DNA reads TGTGCCAGCAGTTACTCAAGTGGACAGGCGATCTATGGCTACACCTTC. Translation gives CASSYSSGQAIYGYTF.

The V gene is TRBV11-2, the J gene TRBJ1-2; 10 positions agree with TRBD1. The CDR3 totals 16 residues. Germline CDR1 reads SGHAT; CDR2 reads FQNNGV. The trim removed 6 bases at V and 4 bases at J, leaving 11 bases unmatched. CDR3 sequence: CASSPVTGGASYGYTF. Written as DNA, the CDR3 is TGTGCCAGCAGTCCCGTGACAGGGGGCGCCTCCTATGGCTACACCTTC.

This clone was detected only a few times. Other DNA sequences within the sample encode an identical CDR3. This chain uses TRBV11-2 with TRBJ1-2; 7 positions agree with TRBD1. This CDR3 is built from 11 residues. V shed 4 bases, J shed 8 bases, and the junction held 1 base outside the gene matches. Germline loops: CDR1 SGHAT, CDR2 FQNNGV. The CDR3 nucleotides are TGTGCCAGCAGCTCAGGGGGAGGCTACACCTTC. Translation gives CASSSGGGYTF. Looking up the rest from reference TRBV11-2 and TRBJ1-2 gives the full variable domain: EAGVAQSPRYKIIEKRQSVAFWCNPISGHATLYWYQQILGQGPKLLIQFQNNGVVDDSQLPKDRFSAERLKGVDSTLKIQPAKLEDSAVYLCASSSGGGYTFGSGTRLTVV.

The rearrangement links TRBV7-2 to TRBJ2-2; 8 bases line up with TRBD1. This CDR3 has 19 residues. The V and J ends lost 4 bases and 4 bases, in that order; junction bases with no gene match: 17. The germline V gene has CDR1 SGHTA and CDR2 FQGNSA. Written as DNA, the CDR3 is TGTGCCAGCAGCTCCACCCGCGTCAGGGGGCGAGGGGGCACCGGGGAGCTGTTTTTT. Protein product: CASSSTRVRGRGGTGELFF.

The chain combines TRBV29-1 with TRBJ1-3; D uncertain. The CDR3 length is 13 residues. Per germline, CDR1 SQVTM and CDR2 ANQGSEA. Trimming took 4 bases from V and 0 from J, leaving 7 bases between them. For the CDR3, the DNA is TGCAGCGTTGTGGCTTACTCTGGAAACACCATATATTTT. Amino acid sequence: CSVVAYSGNTIYF.

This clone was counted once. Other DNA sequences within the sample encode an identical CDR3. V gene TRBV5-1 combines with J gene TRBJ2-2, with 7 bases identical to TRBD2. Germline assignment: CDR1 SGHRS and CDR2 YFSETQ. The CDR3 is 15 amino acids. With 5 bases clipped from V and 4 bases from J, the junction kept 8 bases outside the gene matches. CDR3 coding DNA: TGCGCCAGCAGTTTAAATACGGGGGGCACCGGGGAGCTGTTTTTT. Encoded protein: CASSLNTGGTGELFF.

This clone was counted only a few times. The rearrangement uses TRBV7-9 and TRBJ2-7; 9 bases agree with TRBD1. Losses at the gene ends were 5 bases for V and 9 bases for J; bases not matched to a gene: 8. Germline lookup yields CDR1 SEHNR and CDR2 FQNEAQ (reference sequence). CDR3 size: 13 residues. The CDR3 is CASSPTGGGGQYF. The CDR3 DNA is TGTGCCAGCAGCCCGACAGGGGGTGGGGGGCAGTACTTC.

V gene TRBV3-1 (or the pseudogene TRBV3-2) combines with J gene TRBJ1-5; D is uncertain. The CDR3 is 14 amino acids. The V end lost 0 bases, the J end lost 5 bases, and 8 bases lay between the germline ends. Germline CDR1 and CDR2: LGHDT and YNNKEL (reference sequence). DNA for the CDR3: TGTGCCAGCAGCCAAGATTCGGGGTATCAGCCCCAGCATTTT. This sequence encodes CASSQDSGYQPQHF.